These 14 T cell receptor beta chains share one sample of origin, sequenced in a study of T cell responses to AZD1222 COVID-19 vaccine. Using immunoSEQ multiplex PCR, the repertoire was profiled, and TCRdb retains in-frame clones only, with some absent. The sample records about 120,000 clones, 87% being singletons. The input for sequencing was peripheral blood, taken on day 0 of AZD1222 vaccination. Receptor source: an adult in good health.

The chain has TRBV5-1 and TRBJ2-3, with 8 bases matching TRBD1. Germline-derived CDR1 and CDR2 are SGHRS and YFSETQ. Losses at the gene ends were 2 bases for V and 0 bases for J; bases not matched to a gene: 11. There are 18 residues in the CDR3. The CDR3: CASSFSKTGVTSTDTQYF. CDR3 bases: TGCGCCAGCAGCTTCTCGAAGACAGGGGTAACTAGCACAGATACGCAGTATTTT.

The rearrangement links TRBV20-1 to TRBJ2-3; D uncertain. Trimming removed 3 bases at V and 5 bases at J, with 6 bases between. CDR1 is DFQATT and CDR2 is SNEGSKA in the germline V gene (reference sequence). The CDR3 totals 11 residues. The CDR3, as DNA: TGCAGTGCTAGTTACGAAGATACGCAGTATTTT. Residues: CSASYEDTQYF.

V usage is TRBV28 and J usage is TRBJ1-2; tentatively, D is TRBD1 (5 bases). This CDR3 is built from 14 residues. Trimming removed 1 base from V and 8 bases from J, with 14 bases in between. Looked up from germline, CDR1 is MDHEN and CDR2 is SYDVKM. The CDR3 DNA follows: TGTGCCAGCAGTTTATCGGGCAGGTGGGGGGGCTACACCTTC. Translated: CASSLSGRWGGYTF.

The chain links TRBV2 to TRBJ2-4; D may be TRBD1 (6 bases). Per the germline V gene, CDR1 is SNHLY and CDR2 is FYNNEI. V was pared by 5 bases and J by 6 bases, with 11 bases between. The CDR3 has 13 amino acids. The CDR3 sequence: CASSSGRGNIQYF. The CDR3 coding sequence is TGTGCCAGCAGTAGCGGCAGGGGAAACATTCAGTACTTC.

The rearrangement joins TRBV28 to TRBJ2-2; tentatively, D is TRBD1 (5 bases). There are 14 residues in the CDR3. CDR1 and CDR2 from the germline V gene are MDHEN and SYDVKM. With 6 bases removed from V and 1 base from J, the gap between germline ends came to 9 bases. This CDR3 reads CASRPGQNTGELFF. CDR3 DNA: TGTGCCAGCAGGCCTGGACAGAACACCGGGGAGCTGTTTTTT.

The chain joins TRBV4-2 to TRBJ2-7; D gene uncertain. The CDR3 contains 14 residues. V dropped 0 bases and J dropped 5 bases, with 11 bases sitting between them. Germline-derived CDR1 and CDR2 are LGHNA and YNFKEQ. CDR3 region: CASSQEALLNEQYF. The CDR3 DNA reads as TGTGCCAGCAGCCAAGAGGCCCTTCTGAACGAGCAGTACTTC.

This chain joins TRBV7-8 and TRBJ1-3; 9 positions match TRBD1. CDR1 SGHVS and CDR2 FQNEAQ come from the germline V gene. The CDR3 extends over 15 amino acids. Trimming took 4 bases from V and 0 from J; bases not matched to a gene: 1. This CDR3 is CASSSTGGSGNTIYF. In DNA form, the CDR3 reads TGTGCCAGCAGCTCGACAGGGGGCTCTGGAAACACCATATATTTT. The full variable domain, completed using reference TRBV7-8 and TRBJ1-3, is GAGVSQSPRYKVAKRGQDVALRCDPISGHVSLFWYQQALGQGPEFLTYFQNEAQLDKSGLPSDRFFAERPEGSVSTLKIQRTQQEDSAVYLCASSSTGGSGNTIYFGEGSWLTVV.

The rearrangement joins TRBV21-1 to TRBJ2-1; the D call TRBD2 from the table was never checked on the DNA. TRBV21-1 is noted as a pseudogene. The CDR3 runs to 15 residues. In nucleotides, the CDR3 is TGTGCCAGCAGAACTAGCGGTCGCTCCTACAATGAGCAGTTCTTC. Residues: CASRTSGRSYNEQFF.

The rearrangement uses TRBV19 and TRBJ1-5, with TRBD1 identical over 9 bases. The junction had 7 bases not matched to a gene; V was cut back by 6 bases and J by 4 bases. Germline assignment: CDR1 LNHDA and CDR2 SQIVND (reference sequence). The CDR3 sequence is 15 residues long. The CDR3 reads CASRKTGGGNQPQHF. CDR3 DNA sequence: TGTGCCAGTAGAAAGACAGGGGGTGGGAATCAGCCCCAGCATTTT.

The CDR3, as DNA: TGTGCCAGCAGTTTAAATTCCAGGAACACTGAAGCTTTCTTT. Amino acid sequence: CASSLNSRNTEAFF. The gene calls are TRBV28 and TRBJ1-1; D uncertain. Germline V gives CDR1 MDHEN, CDR2 SYDVKM. Between the trimmed V and J ends, which lost 2 bases and 1 base, there was a span of 8 bases. The CDR3 spans 14 residues.

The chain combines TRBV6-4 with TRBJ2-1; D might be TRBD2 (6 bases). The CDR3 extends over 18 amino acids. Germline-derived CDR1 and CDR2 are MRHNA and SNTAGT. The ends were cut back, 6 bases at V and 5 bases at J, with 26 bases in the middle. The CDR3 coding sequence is TGTGCCAGCAGCCTTCGACTAGAAGTAAGGTTTGGGGACAATGAGCAGTTCTTC. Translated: CASSLRLEVRFGDNEQFF.

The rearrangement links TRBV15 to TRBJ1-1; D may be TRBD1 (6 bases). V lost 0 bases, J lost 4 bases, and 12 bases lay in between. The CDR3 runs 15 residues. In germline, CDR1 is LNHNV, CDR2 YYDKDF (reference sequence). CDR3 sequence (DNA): TGTGCCACCAGCAGAGAGGGGGCTGGAACCACTGAAGCTTTCTTT. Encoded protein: CATSREGAGTTEAFF.

For the CDR3, the DNA is TGTGCCAGCGGCCGTGTCACTGAAGCTTTCTTT. Protein product: CASGRVTEAFF. V usage is TRBV9 and J usage is TRBJ1-1; the D is unclear. This CDR3 contains 11 residues. Germline V CDR1 and CDR2: SGDLS, YYNGEE. Trimming took 7 bases from V and 4 from J, leaving 8 bases between them.

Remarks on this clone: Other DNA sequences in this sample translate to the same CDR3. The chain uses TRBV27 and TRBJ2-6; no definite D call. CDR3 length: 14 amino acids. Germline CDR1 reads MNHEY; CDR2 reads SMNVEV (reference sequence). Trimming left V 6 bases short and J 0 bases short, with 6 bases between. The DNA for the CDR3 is TGTGCCAGCAGCTCCCTCTCTGGGGCCAACGTCCTGACTTTC. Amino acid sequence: CASSSLSGANVLTF.